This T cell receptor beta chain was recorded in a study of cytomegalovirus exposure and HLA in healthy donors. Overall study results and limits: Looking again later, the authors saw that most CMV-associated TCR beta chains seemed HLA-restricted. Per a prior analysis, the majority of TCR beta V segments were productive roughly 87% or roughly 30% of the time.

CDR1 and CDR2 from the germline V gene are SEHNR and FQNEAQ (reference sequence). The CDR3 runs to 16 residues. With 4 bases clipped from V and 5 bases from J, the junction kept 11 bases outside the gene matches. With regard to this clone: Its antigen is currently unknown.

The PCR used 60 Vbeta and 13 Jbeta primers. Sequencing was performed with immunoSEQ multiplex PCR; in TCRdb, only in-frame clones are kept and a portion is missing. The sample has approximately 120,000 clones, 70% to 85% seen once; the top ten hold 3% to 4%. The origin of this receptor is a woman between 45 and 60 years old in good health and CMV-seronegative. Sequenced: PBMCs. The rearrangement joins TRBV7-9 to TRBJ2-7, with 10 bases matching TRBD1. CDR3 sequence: CASSSSAGQGFDEQYF. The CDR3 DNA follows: TGTGCCAGCAGCTCCAGTGCGGGACAGGGGTTCGACGAGCAGTACTTC.